These T cell receptor beta chains were read from a single sample in a study of breast tumors, draining lymph nodes, adjacent tissues. TCRdb reanalysed the multiplex PCR reads using MiXCR and keeps one entry per CDR3 protein. The sample includes 190,000 or so distinct CDR3 sequences, roughly 31% seen only once; the top ten take approximately 4.5%. What was sequenced was axillary lymph node tissue. These TCRs come from a female donor with breast cancer. Some clones in this sample may be carry-over from other donors' samples. Both conserved end residues are part of each CDR3. The D gene is left open where the match is weak. Rows give clone size only sometimes, using once, few, many, or a class for an expanded clone.

D,J,V,size,DNA,CDR3
-,TRBJ2-3,TRBV7-2,many,TGTGCCAGCAGCTTAGGGCCGTTAACGTCAGATACGCAGTATTTT,CASSLGPLTSDTQYF
TRBD1,TRBJ2-3,TRBV4-2,-,TGTGCCAGCAGCCAGGACAGGGATACGCAGTATTTT,CASSQDRDTQYF
-,TRBJ1-1,TRBV9,-,TGTGCCAGCAGCGTAAAGGGTAGCTCTGAAGCTTTCTTT,CASSVKGSSEAFF
-,TRBJ1-3,TRBV5-1,many,TGCGCCAGCAGCTTGGGTCCGGGGGGCTCTGGAAACACCATATATTTT,CASSLGPGGSGNTIYF
-,TRBJ1-2,TRBV7-8,many,TGTGCCAGCAGCTTAGCCGTCGGCAGGGGAAATGGTGGCTACACCTTC,CASSLAVGRGNGGYTF
TRBD1,TRBJ1-3,TRBV6-1,many,TGTGCCAGCAGGACAGGGATAGGCTCTATTGGAAACACCATATATTTT,CASRTGIGSIGNTIYF
-,TRBJ2-2,TRBV19,many,TGTGCCAGTGCCCAGGGGCGGCGGACCGGGGAGCTGTTTTTT,CASAQGRRTGELFF
TRBD2,TRBJ2-3,TRBV24-1,-,TGTGCCACCAGTGACCCCCGGGGGGTTAGCACAGATACGCAGTATTTT,CATSDPRGVSTDTQYF
-,TRBJ1-5,TRBV5-8,many,TGTGCCAGCAGCTTGAGGGCAGGCGATAATCAGCCCCAGCATTTT,CASSLRAGDNQPQHF
TRBD2,TRBJ2-5,TRBV2,few,TGTGCCAGCCTTATAGCGGGGGACAACCAAGAGACCCAGTACTTC,CASLIAGDNQETQYF
-,TRBJ2-7,TRBV12-3/TRBV12-4,many,TGTGCCAGCAGTTTGGGACCAAGTACCTACGAGCAGTACTTC,CASSLGPSTYEQYF
-,TRBJ1-2,TRBV7-9,many,TGTGCCAGCAGCTTAGAGAGGGGGAGTGTTGGTGGCTACACCTTC,CASSLERGSVGGYTF
-,TRBJ2-1,TRBV10-3,many,TGTGCCATCAGTGAGGCGGCAGGGGAAATGAATGAGCAGTTCTTC,CAISEAAGEMNEQFF
TRBD2,TRBJ2-4,TRBV10-3,-,TGTGCCATCAGAGGGACTAGCGGGAGGGGGGGGGCCAAAAACATTCAGTACTTC,CAIRGTSGRGGAKNIQYF
-,TRBJ1-5,TRBV5-4,many,TGTGCCAGCAGCAAAGGAGGACATCAGCCCCAGCATTTT,CASSKGGHQPQHF
-,TRBJ2-5,TRBV5-6,-,TGTGCCAGCGGCACGCGCTTCCTAGGGACCCAGTACTTC,CASGTRFLGTQYF
-,TRBJ1-1,TRBV14,-,TGTGCCAGCAGCCAAGGGAAGGGGGTCCCAACCATTGAAGCTTTCTTT,CASSQGKGVPTIEAFF
TRBD1,TRBJ2-7,TRBV20-1,many,TGCAGTGCTAGAAGTGCCCCGGGACAGGGTGCCTACGAGCAGTACTTC,CSARSAPGQGAYEQYF
TRBD2,TRBJ2-5,TRBV5-1,-,TGCGCCAGCAGCCTTCTAGCGGGGGACCTCACCCAAGAGACCCAGTACTTC,CASSLLAGDLTQETQYF
TRBD1,TRBJ2-3,TRBV20-1,many,TGCAGTGCAAACGGACAGGGTGCTACAGATACGCAGTATTTT,CSANGQGATDTQYF
-,TRBJ1-6,TRBV5-8,many,TGTGCCAGCAGCTTGGCGGCGGGAAACTATAATTCACCCCTCCACTTT,CASSLAAGNYNSPLHF
-,TRBJ1-2,TRBV9,-,TGTGCCAGCAGCGTGGGCCAACCAGGCTATGGCTACGCCTTC,CASSVGQPGYGYAF